The 23 T cell receptor beta chains below all came from one sample that was sequenced in a study of T-cell memory formation after mild COVID-19. TCRdb re-called the 5' RACE reads with MiXCR, one entry per CDR3 protein. Here the sample spans about 470,000 distinct CDR3 sequences, about 20% being singletons. The sample consisted of PBMCs or a T cell subset sorted from them (not recorded which). The receptors shown here come from an adult woman who had mild COVID-19 (a few samples of this study predate the infection). Cell type and time point are not known.

V gene TRBV6-2 or TRBV6-3 combines with J gene TRBJ2-5; the D is unclear. CDR1 and CDR2 from the germline V gene are MNHEY and SVGEGT. V was pared by 5 bases and J by 5 bases, with 12 bases between. The CDR3 is 13 amino acids. CDR3 DNA: TGTGCCAGCAGTATGTTCTACGGGGAGACCCAGTACTTC. Translation gives CASSMFYGETQYF.

The chain combines TRBV9 with TRBJ1-1; 12 bases are a match to TRBD1. Germline CDR1 and CDR2: SGDLS and YYNGEE. The CDR3 is made up of 16 amino acids. V trimming: 2 bases; J trimming: 4 bases; junction bases outside the gene matches: 6. CDR3 coding DNA: TGTGCCAGCAGCGTTGGGGACAGGGGGCGCGGCACTGAAGCTTTCTTT. Residues: CASSVGDRGRGTEAFF.

The chain carries TRBV6-1 and TRBJ1-6, with a weak D call TRBD1 (5 bases). Germline V gives CDR1 MNHNS, CDR2 SASEGT. The CDR3 is 16 amino acids. V was cut by 2 bases and J by 0 bases, with 8 bases left in between. The CDR3 is CASSEWGSSYNSPLHF. Here the CDR3 DNA reads TGTGCCAGCAGTGAATGGGGGAGCTCCTATAATTCACCCCTCCACTTT.

A few counts support this clonotype. The chain recombines TRBV5-1 with TRBJ2-5; 8 nucleotides agree with TRBD1. The CDR3 is 15 residues long. Per the germline V gene, CDR1 is SGHRS and CDR2 is YFSETQ. V was pared by 6 bases and J by 5 bases, with 12 bases of the junction left unmatched. The CDR3 protein is CASTFSGGGLETQYF. CDR3 DNA: TGCGCCAGCACATTCTCAGGGGGCGGTTTGGAGACCCAGTACTTC.

There are many counts of this clonotype. V gene TRBV7-6 combines with J gene TRBJ2-2; tentative D call: TRBD2 (6 bases). The V gene's germline CDR1 is SGHVS and CDR2 FNYEAQ. The CDR3 spans 16 residues. Trimming took 0 bases from V and 1 from J, leaving 9 bases between them. DNA of the CDR3: TGTGCCAGCAGCTTAGCGCCCGGGGGGAACACCGGGGAGCTGTTTTTT. Translated, it gives CASSLAPGGNTGELFF.

The rearrangement uses TRBV7-2 and TRBJ2-5; 7 bases are a match to TRBD2. Trimming cost V 3 bases and J 1 base; bases outside gene matches: 2. The CDR3 has 14 residues. Germline V CDR1 and CDR2: SGHTA, FQGNSA. The CDR3 sequence: CASSFGLVQETQYF. CDR3 in DNA: TGTGCCAGCAGCTTTGGACTAGTCCAAGAGACCCAGTACTTC. Based on the CDR3 plus reference TRBV7-2 and TRBJ2-5, the full variable domain is GAGVSQSPSNKVTEKGKDVELRCDPISGHTALYWYRQSLGQGLEFLIYFQGNSAPDKSGLPSDRFSAERTGGSVSTLTIQRTQQEDSAVYLCASSFGLVQETQYFGPGTRLLVL.

The genes are TRBV12-3 or TRBV12-4 and TRBJ2-3; the match to TRBD1 covers 7 bases. This CDR3 has 14 amino acids. The V segment lost 5 bases and the J segment 6 bases; nucleotides outside the gene matches: 8. The CDR3 loop reads CASSTRQGADTQYF. The CDR3 DNA follows: TGTGCCAGCAGTACTCGACAGGGTGCGGATACGCAGTATTTT.

The chain joins TRBV30 to TRBJ1-2; D is unresolved. The CDR3 has 11 residues. Trimming stripped 0 bases from V and 7 bases from J, with 6 bases between. Germline V lookup: CDR1 GTSNPN, CDR2 SVGIG (reference sequence). The CDR3 sequence is CAWSVRIGYTF. Written as DNA, the CDR3 is TGTGCCTGGAGTGTACGTATTGGCTACACCTTC. Full variable domain (remainder filled in from reference TRBV30 and TRBJ1-2): SQTIHQWPATLVQPVGSPLSLECTVEGTSNPNLYWYRQAAGRGLQLLFYSVGIGQISSEVPQNLSASRPQDRQFILSSKKLLLSDSGFYLCAWSVRIGYTFGSGTRLTVV.

The chain's CDR3 is CATSSERRGASPLHF. In DNA form, the CDR3 reads TGTGCCACCAGCTCAGAGCGGAGAGGGGCTTCACCCCTCCACTTT. The chain combines TRBV15 with TRBJ1-6, with D possibly TRBD1 on 5 matching bases. Germline V gene data show CDR1 as LNHNV and CDR2 as YYDKDF (reference sequence). V was clipped by 5 bases and J by 9 bases, with 17 bases between them. This CDR3 is built from 15 residues. Drawing the rest from reference TRBV15 and TRBJ1-6, the complete variable domain is DAMVIQNPRYQVTQFGKPVTLSCSQTLNHNVMYWYQQKSSQAPKLLFHYYDKDFNNEADTPDNFQSRRPNTSFCFLDIRSPGLGDTAMYLCATSSERRGASPLHFGNGTRLTVT.

Only a few counts were recorded for this clonotype. The V gene is TRBV10-3, the J gene TRBJ2-7; D may be TRBD1 or TRBD2 (6 bases each). CDR1 is ENHRY and CDR2 is SYGVKD in the germline V gene. Trimming shortened V by 8 bases and J by 3 bases, and 11 bases separated the two germline ends. The CDR3 has 12 residues. The CDR3 here is CAIGGGDYEQYF. In nucleotides, the CDR3 is TGTGCCATCGGAGGGGGAGACTACGAGCAGTACTTC.

The J gene is TRBJ2-5, the V gene TRBV5-1; the D is unclear. Germline loops: CDR1 SGHRS, CDR2 YFSETQ. The CDR3 sequence is 14 residues long. With 5 bases removed from V and 2 bases from J, the gap between germline ends came to 13 bases. CDR3 loop: CASSVQGSQETQYF. As DNA, the CDR3 is TGCGCCAGCAGTGTGCAAGGGTCACAAGAGACCCAGTACTTC.

This clonotype was seen a few times. This chain joins TRBV6-1 and TRBJ2-5; a possible D gene is TRBD2 (6 bases). CDR1 and CDR2 (germline): MNHNS, SASEGT. The CDR3 runs to 13 residues. V was trimmed by 8 bases and J by 13 bases, leaving 23 bases between them. The CDR3 bases are TGTGCCAGCGGCAGGGACGATGAGGAGGGCATGTACTTC. It is translated as CASGRDDEEGMYF.

This clonotype has only a few counts. V is TRBV7-6 and J is TRBJ2-5; no firm D call. In germline, CDR1 is SGHVS, CDR2 FNYEAQ. V dropped 0 bases and J dropped 4 bases, with 6 bases sitting between them. The CDR3 loop spans 13 amino acids. As DNA, the CDR3 is TGTGCCAGCAGCTTAGCTCCCCTAGAGACCCAGTACTTC. This codes for CASSLAPLETQYF. The whole variable domain, filled in from reference TRBV7-6 and TRBJ2-5, reads GAGVSQSPRYKVTKRGQDVALRCDPISGHVSLYWYRQALGQGPEFLTYFNYEAQQDKSGLPNDRFSAERPEGSISTLTIQRTEQRDSAMYRCASSLAPLETQYFGPGTRLLVL.

The chain couples TRBV6-6 to TRBJ1-2, with D maybe TRBD1 (6 bases). V lost 6 bases and J 8 bases, leaving 22 bases between the germline ends. Germline CDR1 reads MNHNY; CDR2 reads SVGAGI (reference sequence). The CDR3 is 15 residues long. CDR3 loop: CASSSLDRPKYGYTF. As DNA, the CDR3 is TGTGCCAGCAGCTCGTTGGACAGACCCAAGTACGGCTACACCTTC.

The chain combines TRBV3-1 with TRBJ2-7; D tentatively fits TRBD1 or TRBD2 (6 bases each). The germline V and J ends were trimmed by 3 bases and 6 bases, with 15 bases remaining between them. The germline gives CDR1 LGHDT, CDR2 YNNKEL (reference sequence). The CDR3 runs to 14 residues. The CDR3 DNA reads TGTGCCAGCAGCCAGGGGCGGGACAAGGCCGAGCAGTACTTC. This gives the protein CASSQGRDKAEQYF.

This chain uses TRBV20-1 with TRBJ2-5, with D maybe TRBD1 (5 bases). V lost 8 bases and J lost 1, with 17 bases in between. Germline V lookup: CDR1 DFQATT, CDR2 SNEGSKA (reference sequence). The CDR3 spans 14 residues. CDR3: CSWLDTFFQETQYF. The CDR3 DNA sequence: TGCAGTTGGTTGGACACCTTCTTCCAAGAGACCCAGTACTTC.

Only a few counts were recorded for this clonotype. This sequence joins TRBV15 and TRBJ2-6; D not certain. The CDR3 has 17 amino acids. Per the germline V gene, CDR1 is LNHNV and CDR2 is YYDKDF (reference sequence). Trimming left V 5 bases short and J 0 bases short, with 14 bases between. Written as DNA, the CDR3 is TGTGCCACCAGCCCCTCCCGGCGGCTCTCTGGGGCCAACGTCCTGACTTTC. Amino acids: CATSPSRRLSGANVLTF.

The chain is built from TRBV11-2 and TRBJ1-3; D gene unclear. CDR3 length equals 15 residues. The germline V and J ends were trimmed by 4 bases and 0 bases, with 10 bases remaining between them. Germline V gives CDR1 SGHAT, CDR2 FQNNGV. The CDR3 loop reads CASSSDPSSGNTIYF. The CDR3, as DNA: TGTGCCAGCAGCTCGGACCCTAGCTCTGGAAACACCATATATTTT.

Only a few counts were recorded for this clonotype. CDR3 in amino acids: CASSSSGYSYEQYF. DNA for the CDR3: TGTGCCAGCAGTTCTAGCGGGTACTCCTACGAGCAGTACTTC. The gene calls are TRBV6-2 or TRBV6-3 and TRBJ2-7, with 8 bases lining up with TRBD2. The CDR3 is made up of 14 amino acids. The trim removed 4 bases at V and 0 bases at J, leaving 2 bases unmatched. Per the germline V gene, CDR1 is MNHEY and CDR2 is SVGEGT.

The chain recombines TRBV10-2 with TRBJ1-1; 8 bases line up with TRBD1. This CDR3 has 13 residues. Looked up from germline, CDR1 is WSHSY and CDR2 is SAAADI. V shed 4 bases, J shed 6 bases, and the junction held 4 bases outside the gene matches. In DNA form, the CDR3 reads TGCGCCAGCAGTGTAACAGGGGGACCTGAAGCTTTCTTT. Translated: CASSVTGGPEAFF.

The J gene is TRBJ2-2, the V gene TRBV25-1, with TRBD2 matching over 7 bases. This CDR3 is 13 amino acids long. CDR1 MGHDK and CDR2 SYGVNS come from the germline V gene. V lost 7 bases and J lost 4; bases outside the gene matches: 3. CDR3 DNA sequence: TGTGCCAGCACCGCGGGGGTCACCGGGGAGCTGTTTTTT. Amino acids: CASTAGVTGELFF.

In its sample, this clonotype was seen a few times. This chain connects TRBV7-2 to TRBJ2-7; D is unresolved. CDR1 SGHTA and CDR2 FQGNSA come from the germline V gene. V was cut by 2 bases and J by 3 bases, with 14 bases left in between. The CDR3 sequence is 15 residues long. Here the CDR3 reads CASSLRLQSHYEQYF. As DNA, the CDR3 is TGTGCCAGCAGCTTAAGACTCCAGAGTCACTACGAGCAGTACTTC.

This clonotype was seen only a few times. A much more abundant neighbour one base away suggests this may be a read error. The chain couples TRBV5-1 to TRBJ2-7; TRBD1 matches at 10 bases. The CDR3 spans 15 residues. From germline, CDR1 is SGHRS and CDR2 YFSETQ. The CDR3 here is CPSSLGGTGVYEQYF. The CDR3 region has the DNA TGCCCCAGCAGCTTGGGAGGGACAGGGGTCTACGAGCAGTACTTC.